A selection of T cell receptor beta chains follows, all from one sample in a study of CD8 T cells in Susac syndrome. One entry per CDR3 protein results from TCRdb running MiXCR on the immunoSEQ multiplex PCR reads. The sample consists of about 120,000 distinct CDR3 sequences, 85% to 95% of them appearing once. Material for sequencing was CD4+ T cells from PBMCs. The receptors here all came from a human donor in good health. The CDR3 runs from the conserved cysteine through the conserved F or W. A D gene is named only where the DNA matches it firmly. A clone size is listed for some rows: how often the clone was seen (once, few, many), or a class if it is expanded.

v_gene	j_gene	len	d_gene	abundance	CDR3aa	CDR3nt
TRBV5-1	TRBJ2-7	13	-	-	CASSSDREGEQYF	TGCGCCAGCAGCTCGGACAGGGAGGGCGAGCAGTACTTC
TRBV7-2	TRBJ2-2	14	-	-	CASSVGPGAGELFF	TGTGCCAGCAGCGTAGGACCAGGGGCCGGGGAGCTGTTTTTT
TRBV12-3/TRBV12-4	TRBJ2-7	12	TRBD2	-	CASTSTSGRQYF	TGTGCCAGCACCTCCACTAGCGGGAGGCAGTACTTC
TRBV20-1	TRBJ2-3	16	TRBD2	-	CSARAVTSGSTDTQYF	TGCAGTGCTAGAGCAGTGACTAGCGGGAGTACAGATACGCAGTATTTT
TRBV10-2	TRBJ2-7	12	-	-	CASGSSSYEQYF	TGCGCCAGCGGCTCGAGCTCCTACGAGCAGTACTTC
TRBV11-2	TRBJ1-1	14	-	-	CASSPGLLSTEAFF	TGTGCCAGCAGCCCGGGACTCTTAAGCACTGAAGCTTTCTTT
TRBV12-3/TRBV12-4	TRBJ2-3	15	-	-	CASSLGGWSTDTQYF	TGTGCCAGCAGTTTAGGCGGGTGGAGCACAGATACGCAGTATTTT
TRBV19	TRBJ2-2	12	-	-	CASSYNTGELFF	TGTGCCAGTTCCTACAACACCGGGGAGCTGTTTTTT
TRBV11-2	TRBJ2-7	15	TRBD1	-	CASSLVSGQGYEQYF	TGTGCCAGCAGCTTAGTTTCGGGACAGGGTTACGAGCAGTACTTC
TRBV18	TRBJ1-1	14	-	-	CASSSAGQNTEAFF	TGTGCCAGCTCAAGTGCGGGACAGAACACTGAAGCTTTCTTT
TRBV12-3/TRBV12-4	TRBJ1-2	14	-	-	CASTQGGAFYGYTF	TGTGCCAGCACCCAGGGTGGGGCCTTCTATGGCTACACCTTC
TRBV20-1	TRBJ1-4	17	-	-	CSARSKPNRAVKEKLFF	TGCAGTGCTAGATCAAAACCCAACAGGGCGGTAAAAGAAAAACTGTTTTTT
TRBV12-3/TRBV12-4	TRBJ2-1	14	TRBD1	once	CASSLQGARNEQFF	TGTGCCAGCAGTCTACAGGGGGCGCGCAATGAGCAGTTCTTC
TRBV7-3	TRBJ2-3	13	-	-	CASRAASADTQYF	TGTGCCAGCAGGGCTGCTAGCGCAGATACGCAGTATTTT
TRBV10-3	TRBJ2-5	13	-	-	CAISVSGRETQYF	TGTGCCATCAGTGTGTCAGGGCGAGAGACCCAGTACTTC
TRBV7-8	TRBJ2-6	15	-	-	CASSKQGSGANVLTF	TGTGCCAGCAGCAAACAGGGCTCTGGGGCCAACGTCCTGACTTTC
TRBV20-1	TRBJ2-4	11	-	-	CSATPGWGVYF	TGCAGTGCTACCCCGGGGTGGGGAGTCTACTTC
TRBV7-9	TRBJ1-5	16	TRBD1	-	CASSLTGTASNQPQHF	TGTGCCAGCAGCTTAACCGGGACAGCGAGCAATCAGCCCCAGCATTTT
TRBV6-6	TRBJ1-5	13	-	once	CASSSGSNQPQHF	TGTGCCAGCAGTTCAGGGAGCAATCAGCCCCAGCATTTT
TRBV3-1	TRBJ2-7	15	TRBD2	few	CASSPLGLASYEQYF	TGTGCCAGCAGCCCCTTAGGACTAGCGTCCTACGAGCAGTACTTC
TRBV20-1	TRBJ2-7	16	-	-	CSALESRDNSPYEQYF	TGCAGTGCGCTAGAATCCAGGGACAACAGTCCCTACGAGCAGTACTTC
TRBV23-1	TRBJ2-7	13	-	-	CASSQSRSYEQYF	TGCGCCAGCAGTCAATCGCGATCCTACGAGCAGTACTTC
TRBV5-8	TRBJ2-3	17	TRBD1	-	CASSPGTVRPSTDTQYF	TGTGCCAGCAGCCCAGGGACAGTCAGACCTAGCACAGATACGCAGTATTTT
TRBV6-6	TRBJ2-7	13	-	-	CASTPAPVSEQYF	TGTGCCAGCACCCCGGCACCAGTTTCCGAGCAGTACTTC
TRBV5-1	TRBJ2-1	12	-	-	CASRPGAGEQFF	TGCGCCAGCCGGCCGGGAGCTGGTGAGCAGTTCTTC
TRBV7-2	TRBJ2-1	12	-	-	CASRETENEQFF	TGTGCCAGCAGAGAGACGGAAAATGAGCAGTTCTTC
TRBV7-9	TRBJ2-7	12	-	-	CASSSQAYEQYF	TGTGCCAGCAGCTCCCAGGCCTACGAGCAGTACTTC
TRBV7-2	TRBJ2-3	16	TRBD2	-	CASSTRTSGRTDTQYF	TGTGCCAGCAGCACCCGGACTAGCGGGAGAACAGATACGCAGTATTTT
TRBV28	TRBJ1-2	14	TRBD1	-	CASSSPQGGHGYTF	TGTGCCAGCAGTTCCCCGCAGGGGGGACATGGCTACACCTTC
TRBV7-9	TRBJ1-2	14	-	-	CASSLADSLYGYTF	TGTGCCAGCAGCCTAGCGGACAGTCTCTATGGCTACACCTTC
TRBV24-1	TRBJ1-2	14	-	-	CATSPSGDNYGYTF	TGTGCCACCAGTCCATCAGGGGATAACTATGGCTACACCTTC
TRBV4-2	TRBJ2-3	16	-	-	CASSQDNAGRTDTQYF	TGTGCCAGCAGCCAAGATAACGCGGGGCGCACAGATACGCAGTATTTT
TRBV19	TRBJ2-1	18	TRBD2	-	CASSPGTSGRRRYNEQFF	TGTGCCAGTAGTCCCGGGACTAGCGGGAGGCGCCGATACAATGAGCAGTTCTTC
TRBV2	TRBJ1-4	11	-	-	CASQTAEKLFF	TGTGCCAGCCAGACAGCGGAAAAACTGTTTTTT
TRBV7-2	TRBJ2-3	14	-	few	CASSLGQRTDTQYF	TGTGCCAGCAGCTTAGGGCAGCGCACAGATACGCAGTATTTT
TRBV5-1	TRBJ1-1	14	-	-	CASSLVDTNTEAFF	TGCGCCAGCAGCTTGGTGGACACGAACACTGAAGCTTTCTTT
TRBV12-5	TRBJ1-5	16	-	once	CASGLAQGYSNQPQHF	TGTGCTAGTGGTTTGGCACAGGGCTATAGCAATCAGCCCCAGCATTTT
TRBV10-3	TRBJ2-1	16	TRBD1	-	CAISGQQGAVGNEQFF	TGTGCCATCAGTGGCCAACAGGGGGCGGTAGGGAATGAGCAGTTCTTC
TRBV20-1	TRBJ1-2	12	-	-	CSASTGIYGYTF	TGCAGTGCTAGTACAGGAATCTATGGCTACACCTTC
TRBV24-1	TRBJ2-1	13	TRBD1	-	CATTGQGSNEQFF	TGTGCCACCACCGGACAGGGATCGAATGAGCAGTTCTTC
TRBV29-1	TRBJ1-1	11	-	-	CSGQENTEAFF	TGCAGCGGGCAGGAGAACACTGAAGCTTTCTTT
TRBV7-2	TRBJ2-7	16	TRBD1	-	CASSRLGQGATYEQYF	TGTGCCAGCAGCCGGCTGGGACAGGGGGCGACCTACGAGCAGTACTTC
TRBV21-1	TRBJ1-5	16	-	-	CASSKSDGGINQPQHF	TGTGCCAGCAGCAAAAGCGACGGGGGGATTAATCAGCCCCAGCATTTT
TRBV2	TRBJ1-2	15	-	-	CASSPNKGPNYGYTF	TGTGCCAGCAGCCCAAATAAGGGGCCTAACTATGGCTACACCTTC
TRBV6-1	TRBJ1-2	16	TRBD1	-	CASSLILTGGNYGYTF	TGTGCCAGCAGTCTGATTTTGACAGGGGGAAACTATGGCTACACCTTC
TRBV3-1	TRBJ2-5	14	-	-	CASSPSQGGETQYF	TGTGCCAGCAGCCCGTCGCAGGGAGGAGAGACCCAGTACTTC